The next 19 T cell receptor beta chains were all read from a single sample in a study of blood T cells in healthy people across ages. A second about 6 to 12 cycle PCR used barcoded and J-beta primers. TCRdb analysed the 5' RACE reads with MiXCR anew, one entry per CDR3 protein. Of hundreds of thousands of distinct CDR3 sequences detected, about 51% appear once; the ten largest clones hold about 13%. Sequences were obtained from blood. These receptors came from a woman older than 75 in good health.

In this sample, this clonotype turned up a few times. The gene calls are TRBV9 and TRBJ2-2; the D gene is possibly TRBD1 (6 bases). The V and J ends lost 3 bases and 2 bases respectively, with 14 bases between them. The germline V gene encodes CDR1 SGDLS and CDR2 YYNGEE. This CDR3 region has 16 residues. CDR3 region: CASSARGAQNTGELFF. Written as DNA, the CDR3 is TGTGCCAGCAGCGCCAGGGGTGCCCAAAACACCGGGGAGCTGTTTTTT.

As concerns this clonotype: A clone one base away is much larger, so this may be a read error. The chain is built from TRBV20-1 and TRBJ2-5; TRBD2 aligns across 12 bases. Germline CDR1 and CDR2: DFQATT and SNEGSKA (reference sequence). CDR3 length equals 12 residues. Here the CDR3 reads CTLAGGQYEQYF. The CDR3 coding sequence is TGCACCCTAGCGGGGGGGCAGTATGAGCAGTACTTC.

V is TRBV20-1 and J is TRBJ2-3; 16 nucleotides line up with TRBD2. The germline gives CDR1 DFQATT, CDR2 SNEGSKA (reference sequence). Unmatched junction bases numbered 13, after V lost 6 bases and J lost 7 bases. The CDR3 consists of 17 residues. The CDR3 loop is CSAPPGLAGGDLYTQYF. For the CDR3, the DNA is TGCAGTGCCCCCCCGGGACTAGCGGGGGGGGACTTATATACGCAGTATTTT.

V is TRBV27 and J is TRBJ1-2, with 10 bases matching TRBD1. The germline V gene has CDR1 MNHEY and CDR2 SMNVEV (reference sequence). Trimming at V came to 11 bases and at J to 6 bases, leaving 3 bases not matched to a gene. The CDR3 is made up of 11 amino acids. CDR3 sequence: CAPGTGDGYTF. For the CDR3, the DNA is TGTGCCCCCGGGACAGGGGATGGCTACACCTTC.

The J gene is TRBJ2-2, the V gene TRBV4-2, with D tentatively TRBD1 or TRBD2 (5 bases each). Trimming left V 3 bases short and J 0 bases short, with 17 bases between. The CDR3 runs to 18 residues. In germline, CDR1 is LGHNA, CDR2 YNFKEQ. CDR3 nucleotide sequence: TGTGCCAGCAGCCAGAGTACAGAGGGGCAATCGAACACCGGGGAGCTGTTTTTT. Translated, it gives CASSQSTEGQSNTGELFF.

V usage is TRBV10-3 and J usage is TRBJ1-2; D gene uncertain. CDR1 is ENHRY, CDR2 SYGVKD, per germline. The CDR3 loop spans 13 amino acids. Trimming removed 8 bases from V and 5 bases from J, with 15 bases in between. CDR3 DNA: TGTGCCATCGCCTCGGAACCGTATTATGGCTACACCTTC. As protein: CAIASEPYYGYTF.

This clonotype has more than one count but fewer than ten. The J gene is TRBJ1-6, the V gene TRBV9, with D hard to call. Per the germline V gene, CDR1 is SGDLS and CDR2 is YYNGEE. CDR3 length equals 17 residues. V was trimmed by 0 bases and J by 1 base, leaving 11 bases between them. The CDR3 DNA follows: TGTGCCAGCAGCGTAGACAGTGTCGGGTCCTATAATTCACCCCTCCACTTT. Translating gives CASSVDSVGSYNSPLHF.

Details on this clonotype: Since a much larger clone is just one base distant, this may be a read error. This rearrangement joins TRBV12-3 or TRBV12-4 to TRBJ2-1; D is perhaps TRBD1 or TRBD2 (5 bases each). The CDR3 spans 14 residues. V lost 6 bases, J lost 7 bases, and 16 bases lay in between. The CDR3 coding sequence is TGTGCCAGCAGCCCACCGGGACCCGGGAATGAGCAGTTCTTC. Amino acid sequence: CASSPPGPGNEQFF.

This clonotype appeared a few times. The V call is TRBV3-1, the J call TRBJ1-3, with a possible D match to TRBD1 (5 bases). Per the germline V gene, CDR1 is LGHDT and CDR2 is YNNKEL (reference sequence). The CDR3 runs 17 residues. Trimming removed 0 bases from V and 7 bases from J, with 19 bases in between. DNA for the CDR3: TGTGCCAGCAGCCAAGATGGGGCAGGGCGGTTTTCGAACACCATATATTTT. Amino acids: CASSQDGAGRFSNTIYF. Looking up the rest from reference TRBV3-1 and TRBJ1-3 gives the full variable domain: DTAVSQTPKYLVTQMGNDKSIKCEQNLGHDTMYWYKQDSKKFLKIMFSYNNKELIINETVPNRFSPKSPDKAHLNLHINSLELGDSAVYFCASSQDGAGRFSNTIYFGEGSWLTVV.

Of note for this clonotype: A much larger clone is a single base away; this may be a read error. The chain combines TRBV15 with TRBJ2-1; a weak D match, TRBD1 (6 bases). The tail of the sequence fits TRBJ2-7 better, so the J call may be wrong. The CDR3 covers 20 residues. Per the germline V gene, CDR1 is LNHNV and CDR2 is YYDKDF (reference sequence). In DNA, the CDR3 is TGTGCCACCAGCAGAGAGATCTTCAGGGGCCGCCTTAATACCGGGAATGAGCAGTACTTC. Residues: CATSREIFRGRLNTGNEQYF.

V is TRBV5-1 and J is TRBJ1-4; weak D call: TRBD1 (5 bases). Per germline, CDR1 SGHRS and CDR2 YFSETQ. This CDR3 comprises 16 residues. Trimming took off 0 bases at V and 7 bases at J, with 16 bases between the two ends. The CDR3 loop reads CASSLGTPNTGEKLFF. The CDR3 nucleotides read TGCGCCAGCAGCTTGGGGACACCAAATACGGGTGAAAAACTGTTTTTT.

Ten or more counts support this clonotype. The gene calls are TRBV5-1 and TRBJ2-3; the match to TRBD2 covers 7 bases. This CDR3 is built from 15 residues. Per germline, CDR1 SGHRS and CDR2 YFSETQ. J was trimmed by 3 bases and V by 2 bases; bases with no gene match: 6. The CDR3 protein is CASSLQREKTDTQYF. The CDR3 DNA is TGCGCCAGCAGCTTACAGCGGGAAAAAACAGATACGCAGTATTTT.

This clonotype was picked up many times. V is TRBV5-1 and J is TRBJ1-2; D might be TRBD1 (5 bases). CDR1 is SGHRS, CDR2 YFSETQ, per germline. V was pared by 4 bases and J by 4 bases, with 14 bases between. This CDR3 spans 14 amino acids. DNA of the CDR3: TGCGCCAGCAGCCGGACATCCCCCGGCTATGGCTACACCTTC. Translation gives CASSRTSPGYGYTF.

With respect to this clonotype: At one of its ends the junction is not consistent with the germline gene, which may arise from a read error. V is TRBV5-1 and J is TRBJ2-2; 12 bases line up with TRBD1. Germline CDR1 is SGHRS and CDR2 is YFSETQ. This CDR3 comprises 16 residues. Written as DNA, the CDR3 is TGCGCCAGCAGCTTCCGGGACAGGGGGCCTTCCTGGGAGATGTTTTTT. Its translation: CASSFRDRGPSWEMFF.

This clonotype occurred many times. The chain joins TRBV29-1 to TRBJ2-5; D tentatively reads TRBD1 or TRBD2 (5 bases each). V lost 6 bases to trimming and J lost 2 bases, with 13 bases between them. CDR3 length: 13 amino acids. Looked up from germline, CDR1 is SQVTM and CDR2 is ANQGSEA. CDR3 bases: TGCAGCGTCCTCCGGGACCGACAAGAGACCCAGTACTTC. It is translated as CSVLRDRQETQYF.

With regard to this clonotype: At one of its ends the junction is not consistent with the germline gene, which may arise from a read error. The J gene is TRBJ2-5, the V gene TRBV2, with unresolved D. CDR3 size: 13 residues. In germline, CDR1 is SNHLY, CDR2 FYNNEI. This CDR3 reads CAGSDGTEETQYF. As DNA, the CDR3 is TGTGCCGGCAGTGATGGCACAGAGGAGACCCAGTACTTC.

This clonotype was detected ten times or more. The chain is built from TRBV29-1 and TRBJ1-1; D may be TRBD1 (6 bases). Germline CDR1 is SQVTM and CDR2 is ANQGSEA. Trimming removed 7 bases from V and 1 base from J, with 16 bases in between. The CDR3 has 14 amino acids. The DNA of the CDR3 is TGCAGCGCACGACCACAGGGTTGGAACACTGAAGCTTTCTTT. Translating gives CSARPQGWNTEAFF.

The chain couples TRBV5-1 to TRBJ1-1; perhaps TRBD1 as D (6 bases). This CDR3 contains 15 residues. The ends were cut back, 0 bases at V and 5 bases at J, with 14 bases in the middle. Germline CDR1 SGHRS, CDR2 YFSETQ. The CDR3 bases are TGCGCCAGCAGCTTGGCCGGAGGGGGGGGGACTGAAGCTTTCTTT. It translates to CASSLAGGGGTEAFF. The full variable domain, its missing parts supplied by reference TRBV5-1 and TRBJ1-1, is KAGVTQTPRYLIKTRGQQVTLSCSPISGHRSVSWYQQTPGQGLQFLFEYFSETQRNKGNFPGRFSGRQFSNSRSEMNVSTLELGDSALYLCASSLAGGGGTEAFFGQGTRLTVV.

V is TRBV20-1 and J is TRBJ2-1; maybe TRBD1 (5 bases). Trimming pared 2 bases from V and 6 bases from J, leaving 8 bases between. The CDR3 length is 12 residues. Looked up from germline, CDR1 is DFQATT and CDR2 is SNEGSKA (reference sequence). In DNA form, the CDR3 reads TGCAGTGCTAGACACAGGAGCAATGAGCAGTTCTTC. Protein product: CSARHRSNEQFF.